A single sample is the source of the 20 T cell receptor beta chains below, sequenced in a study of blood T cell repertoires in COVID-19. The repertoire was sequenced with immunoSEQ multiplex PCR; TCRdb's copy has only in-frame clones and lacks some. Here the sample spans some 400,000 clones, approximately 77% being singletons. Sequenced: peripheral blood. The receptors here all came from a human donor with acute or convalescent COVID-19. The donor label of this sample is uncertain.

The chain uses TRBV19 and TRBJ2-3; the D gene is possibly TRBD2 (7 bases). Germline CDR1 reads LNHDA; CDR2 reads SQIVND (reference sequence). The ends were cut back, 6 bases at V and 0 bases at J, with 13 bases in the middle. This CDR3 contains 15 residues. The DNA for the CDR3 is TGTGCCAGTAGCCCCCGGGGGGCTAGCACAGATACGCAGTATTTT. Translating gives CASSPRGASTDTQYF.

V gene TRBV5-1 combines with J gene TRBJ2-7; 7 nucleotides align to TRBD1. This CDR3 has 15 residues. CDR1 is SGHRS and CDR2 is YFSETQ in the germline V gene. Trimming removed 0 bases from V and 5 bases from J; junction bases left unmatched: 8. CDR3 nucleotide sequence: TGCGCCAGCAGCTTGGTTGCGACAGGGTTGCACGAGCAGTACTTC. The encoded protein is CASSLVATGLHEQYF.

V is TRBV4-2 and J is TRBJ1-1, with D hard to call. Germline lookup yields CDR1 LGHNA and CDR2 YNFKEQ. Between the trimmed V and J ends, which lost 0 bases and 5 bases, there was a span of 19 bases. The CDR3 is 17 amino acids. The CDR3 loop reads CASSQDVGRKDATEAFF. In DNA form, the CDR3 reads TGTGCCAGCAGCCAAGACGTAGGGAGGAAAGATGCTACTGAAGCTTTCTTT.

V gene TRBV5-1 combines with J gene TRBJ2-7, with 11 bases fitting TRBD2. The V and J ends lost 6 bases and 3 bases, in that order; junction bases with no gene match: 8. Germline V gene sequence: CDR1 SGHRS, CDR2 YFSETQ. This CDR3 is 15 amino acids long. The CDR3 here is CASTIAGGTLYEQYF. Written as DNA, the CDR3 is TGCGCCAGCACCATAGCGGGAGGGACCCTCTACGAGCAGTACTTC. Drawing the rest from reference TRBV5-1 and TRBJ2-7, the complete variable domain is KAGVTQTPRYLIKTRGQQVTLSCSPISGHRSVSWYQQTPGQGLQFLFEYFSETQRNKGNFPGRFSGRQFSNSRSEMNVSTLELGDSALYLCASTIAGGTLYEQYFGPGTRLTVT.

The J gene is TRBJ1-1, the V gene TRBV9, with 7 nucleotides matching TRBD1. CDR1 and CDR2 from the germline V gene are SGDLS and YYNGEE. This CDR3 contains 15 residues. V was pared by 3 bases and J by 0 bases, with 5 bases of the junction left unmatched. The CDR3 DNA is TGTGCCAGCAGCGGAGGGGGCCGTATGAACACTGAAGCTTTCTTT. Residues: CASSGGGRMNTEAFF.

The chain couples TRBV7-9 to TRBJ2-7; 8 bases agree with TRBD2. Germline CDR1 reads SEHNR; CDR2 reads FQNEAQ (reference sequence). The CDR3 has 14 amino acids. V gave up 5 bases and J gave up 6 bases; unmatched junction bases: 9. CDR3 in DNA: TGTGCCAGCAGCCTGGGACTAGGAATGGGCGAGCAGTACTTC. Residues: CASSLGLGMGEQYF.

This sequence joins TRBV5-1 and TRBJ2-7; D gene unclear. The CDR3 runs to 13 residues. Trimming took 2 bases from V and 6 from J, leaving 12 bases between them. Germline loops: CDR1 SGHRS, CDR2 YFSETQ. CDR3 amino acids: CASSFGQPSEQYF. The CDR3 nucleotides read TGCGCCAGCAGCTTTGGGCAACCCTCCGAGCAGTACTTC.

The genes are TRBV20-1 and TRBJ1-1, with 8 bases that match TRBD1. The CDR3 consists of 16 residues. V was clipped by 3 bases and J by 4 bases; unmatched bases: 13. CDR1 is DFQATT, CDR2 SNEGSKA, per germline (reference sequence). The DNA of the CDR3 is TGCAGTGCTAGTAGGCAGGGGGCGCGGGGGTTCACTGAAGCTTTCTTT. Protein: CSASRQGARGFTEAFF.

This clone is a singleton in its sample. The chain's CDR3 is CAWSMSLYTEAFF. CDR3 nucleotides: TGTGCCTGGAGTATGTCTCTTTACACTGAAGCTTTCTTT. The rearrangement links TRBV30 to TRBJ1-1; D gene ambiguous. CDR3 size: 13 residues. Germline CDR1 reads GTSNPN; CDR2 reads SVGIG (reference sequence). Between the trimmed V and J ends, which lost 2 bases and 3 bases, there was a span of 10 bases.

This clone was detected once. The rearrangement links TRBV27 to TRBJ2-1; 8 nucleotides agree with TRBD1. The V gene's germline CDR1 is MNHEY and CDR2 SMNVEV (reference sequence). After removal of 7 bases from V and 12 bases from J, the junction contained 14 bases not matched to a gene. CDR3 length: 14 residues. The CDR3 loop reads CASTRGQADTMQFF. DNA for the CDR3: TGTGCCAGCACCCGGGGACAGGCCGATACGATGCAGTTCTTC.

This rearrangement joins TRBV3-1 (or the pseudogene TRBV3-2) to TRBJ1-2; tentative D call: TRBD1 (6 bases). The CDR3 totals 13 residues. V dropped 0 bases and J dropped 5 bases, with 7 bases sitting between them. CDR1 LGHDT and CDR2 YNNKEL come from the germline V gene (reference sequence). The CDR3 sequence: CASSQETGYGYTF. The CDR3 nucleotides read TGTGCCAGCAGCCAAGAAACAGGGTATGGCTACACCTTC.

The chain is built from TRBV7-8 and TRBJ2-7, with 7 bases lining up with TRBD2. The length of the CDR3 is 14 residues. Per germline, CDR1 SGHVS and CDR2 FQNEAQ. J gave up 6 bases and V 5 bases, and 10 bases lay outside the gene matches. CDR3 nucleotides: TGTGCCAGCAGCGCCGGACTAGATATACGCGAGCAGTACTTC. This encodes CASSAGLDIREQYF.

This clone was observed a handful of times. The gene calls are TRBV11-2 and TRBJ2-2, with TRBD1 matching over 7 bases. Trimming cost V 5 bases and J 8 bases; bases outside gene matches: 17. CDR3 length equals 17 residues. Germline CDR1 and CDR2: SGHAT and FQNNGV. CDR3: CASSGEWGQRGSGELFF. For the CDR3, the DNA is TGTGCCAGCAGCGGGGAATGGGGACAGAGAGGATCAGGGGAGCTGTTTTTT.

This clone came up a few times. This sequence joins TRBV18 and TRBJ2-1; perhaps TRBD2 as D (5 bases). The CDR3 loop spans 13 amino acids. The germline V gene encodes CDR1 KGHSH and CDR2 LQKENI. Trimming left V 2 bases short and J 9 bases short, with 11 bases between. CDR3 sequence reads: CASSPALEGEQFF. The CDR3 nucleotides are TGTGCCAGCTCACCAGCTTTAGAGGGTGAGCAGTTCTTC.

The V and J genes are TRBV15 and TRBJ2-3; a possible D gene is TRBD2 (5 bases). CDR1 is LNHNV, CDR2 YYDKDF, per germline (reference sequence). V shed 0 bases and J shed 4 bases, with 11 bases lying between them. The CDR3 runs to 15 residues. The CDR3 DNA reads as TGTGCCACCAGCAGAGATACTAGTGTCGCAGATACGCAGTATTTT. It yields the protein CATSRDTSVADTQYF.

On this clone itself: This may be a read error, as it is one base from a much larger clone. The CDR3: CASRSGGSTDTQYF. The CDR3 DNA follows: TGTGCCAGCAGGTCGGGGGGGAGCACAGATACGCAGTATTTT. The rearrangement joins TRBV27 to TRBJ2-3, with 8 bases identical to TRBD2. Losses at the gene ends were 6 bases for V and 0 bases for J; bases not matched to a gene: 2. CDR3 length: 14 residues. CDR1 is MNHEY, CDR2 SMNVEV, per germline (reference sequence).

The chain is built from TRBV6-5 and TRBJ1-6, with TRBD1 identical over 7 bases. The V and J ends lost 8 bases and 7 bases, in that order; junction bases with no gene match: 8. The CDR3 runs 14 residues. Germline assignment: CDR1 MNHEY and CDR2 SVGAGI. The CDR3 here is CASQTGQVNSPLHF. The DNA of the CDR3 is TGTGCCAGCCAAACCGGACAGGTCAATTCACCCCTCCACTTT.

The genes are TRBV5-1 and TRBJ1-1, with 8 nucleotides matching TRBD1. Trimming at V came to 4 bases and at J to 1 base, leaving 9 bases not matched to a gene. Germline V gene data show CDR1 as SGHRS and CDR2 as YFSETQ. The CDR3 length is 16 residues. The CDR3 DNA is TGCGCCAGCAGCCCTTACCGAGGGACAGGGAACACTGAAGCTTTCTTT. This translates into CASSPYRGTGNTEAFF.

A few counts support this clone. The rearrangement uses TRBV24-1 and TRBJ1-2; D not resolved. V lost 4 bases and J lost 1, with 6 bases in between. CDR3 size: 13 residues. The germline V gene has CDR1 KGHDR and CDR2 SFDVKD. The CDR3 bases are TGTGCCACCAGTGAGTGGAGTAACTATGGCTACACCTTC. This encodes CATSEWSNYGYTF.

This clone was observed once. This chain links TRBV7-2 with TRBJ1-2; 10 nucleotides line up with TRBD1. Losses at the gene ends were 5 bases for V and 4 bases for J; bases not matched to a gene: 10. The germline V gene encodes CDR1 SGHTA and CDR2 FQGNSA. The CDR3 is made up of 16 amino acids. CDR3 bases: TGTGCCAGCAGCCCAGCCGCCGGGACAGGGGTCTATGGCTACACCTTC. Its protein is CASSPAAGTGVYGYTF.